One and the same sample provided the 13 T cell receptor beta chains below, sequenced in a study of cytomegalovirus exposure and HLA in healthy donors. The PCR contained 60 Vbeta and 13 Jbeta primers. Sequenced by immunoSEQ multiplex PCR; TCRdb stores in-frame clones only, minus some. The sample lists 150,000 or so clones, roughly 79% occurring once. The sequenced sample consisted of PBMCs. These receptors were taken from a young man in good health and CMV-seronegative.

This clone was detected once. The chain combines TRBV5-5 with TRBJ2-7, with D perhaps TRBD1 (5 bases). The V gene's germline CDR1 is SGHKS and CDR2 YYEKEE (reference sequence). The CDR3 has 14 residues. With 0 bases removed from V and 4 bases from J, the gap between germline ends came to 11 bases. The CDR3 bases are TGTGCCAGCAGCTTGGGCAGGGTGGGTTACGAGCAGTACTTC. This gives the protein CASSLGRVGYEQYF.

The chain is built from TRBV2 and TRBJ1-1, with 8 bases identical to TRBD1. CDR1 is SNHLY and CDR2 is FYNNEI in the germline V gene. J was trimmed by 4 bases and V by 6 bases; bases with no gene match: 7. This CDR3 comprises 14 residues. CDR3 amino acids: CASSQTGEGTEAFF. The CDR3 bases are TGTGCCAGCAGCCAGACAGGGGAGGGCACTGAAGCTTTCTTT.

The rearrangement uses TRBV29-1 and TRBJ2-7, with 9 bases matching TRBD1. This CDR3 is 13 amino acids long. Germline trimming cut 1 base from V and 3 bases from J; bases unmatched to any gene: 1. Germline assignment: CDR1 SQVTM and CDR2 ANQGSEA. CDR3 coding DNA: TGCAGCGTTGAAGGGACAGGGGTCTACGAGCAGTACTTC. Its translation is CSVEGTGVYEQYF.

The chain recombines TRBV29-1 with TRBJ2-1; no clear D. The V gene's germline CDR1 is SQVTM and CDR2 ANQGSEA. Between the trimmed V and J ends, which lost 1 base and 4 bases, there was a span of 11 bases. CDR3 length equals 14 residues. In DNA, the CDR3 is TGCAGCGTTGAAGTGGTAGCTTTTTACAATGAGCAGTTCTTC. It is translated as CSVEVVAFYNEQFF.

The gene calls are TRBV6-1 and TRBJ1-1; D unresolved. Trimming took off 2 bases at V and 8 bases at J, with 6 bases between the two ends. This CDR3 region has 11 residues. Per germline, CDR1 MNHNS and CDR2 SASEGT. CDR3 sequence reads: CASSESREAFF. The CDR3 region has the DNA TGTGCCAGCAGTGAAAGCAGGGAAGCTTTCTTT.

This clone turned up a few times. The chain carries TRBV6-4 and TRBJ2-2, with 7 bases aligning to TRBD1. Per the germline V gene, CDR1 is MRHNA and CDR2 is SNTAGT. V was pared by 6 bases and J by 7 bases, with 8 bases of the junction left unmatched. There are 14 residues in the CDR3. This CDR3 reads CASSAGGENGELFF. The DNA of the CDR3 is TGTGCCAGCAGCGCAGGGGGAGAGAACGGGGAGCTGTTTTTT.

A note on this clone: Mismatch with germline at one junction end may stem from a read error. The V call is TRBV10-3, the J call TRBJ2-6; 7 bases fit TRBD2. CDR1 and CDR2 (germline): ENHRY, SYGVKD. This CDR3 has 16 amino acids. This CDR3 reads CAMGWGGSSGANGLTF. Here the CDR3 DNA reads TGTGCCATGGGTTGGGGGGGTTCTTCTGGGGCCAACGGCCTGACTTTC.

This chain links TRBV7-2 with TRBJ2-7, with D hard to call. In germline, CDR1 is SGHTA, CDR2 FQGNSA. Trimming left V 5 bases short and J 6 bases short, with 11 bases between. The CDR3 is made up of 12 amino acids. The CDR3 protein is CASSPELVEQYF. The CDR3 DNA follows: TGTGCCAGCAGCCCCGAGCTAGTCGAGCAGTACTTC.

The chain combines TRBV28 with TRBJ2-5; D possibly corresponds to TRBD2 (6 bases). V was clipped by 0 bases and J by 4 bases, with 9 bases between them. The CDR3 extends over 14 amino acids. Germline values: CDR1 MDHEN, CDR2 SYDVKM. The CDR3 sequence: CASSLWEGLETQYF. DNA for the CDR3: TGTGCCAGCAGTTTATGGGAGGGGCTAGAGACCCAGTACTTC.

In nucleotides, the CDR3 is TGTGCCAGCTCATCGGGAAGTCAAAATCAGCCCCAGCATTTT. Residues: CASSSGSQNQPQHF. The chain uses TRBV18 and TRBJ1-5; D unclear. The V gene lost 5 bases and the J gene lost 4 bases, with 12 bases spanning the gap. The CDR3 totals 14 residues. The germline gives CDR1 KGHSH, CDR2 LQKENI.

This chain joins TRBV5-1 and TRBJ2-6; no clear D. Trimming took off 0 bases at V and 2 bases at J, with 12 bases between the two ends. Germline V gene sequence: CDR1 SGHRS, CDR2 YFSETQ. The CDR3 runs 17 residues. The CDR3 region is CASSLASVRTGANVLTF. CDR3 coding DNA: TGCGCCAGCAGCTTGGCCAGTGTCCGTACTGGGGCCAACGTCCTGACTTTC.

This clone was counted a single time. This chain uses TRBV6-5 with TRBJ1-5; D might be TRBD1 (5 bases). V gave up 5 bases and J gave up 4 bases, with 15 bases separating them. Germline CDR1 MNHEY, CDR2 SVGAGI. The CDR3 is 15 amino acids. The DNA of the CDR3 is TGTGCCAGCAGTGCGGCAGGGATTCGAAATCAGCCCCAGCATTTT. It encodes CASSAAGIRNQPQHF.

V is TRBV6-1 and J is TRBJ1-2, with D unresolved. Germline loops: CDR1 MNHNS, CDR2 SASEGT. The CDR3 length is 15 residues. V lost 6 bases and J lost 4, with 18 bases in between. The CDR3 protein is CASSAPRSKAYGYTF. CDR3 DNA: TGTGCCAGCAGCGCCCCCCGAAGTAAAGCCTATGGCTACACCTTC.